Following are 24 T cell receptor beta chains from one sample sequenced in a study of neurological immune-mediated disorders. TCRdb re-analysed the 5' RACE reads in MiXCR, keeping a single row per CDR3 protein. The sample contains 72,000 or so distinct CDR3 sequences, 15% to 20% of which appear only once. Sequenced input: PBMCs. The receptors originated from a woman between 35 and 50 years old in good health.

This clonotype came up a few times. The V gene is TRBV7-2, the J gene TRBJ2-1, with 9 bases matching TRBD2. J was trimmed by 4 bases and V by 5 bases; bases with no gene match: 15. Germline V CDR1 and CDR2: SGHTA, FQGNSA. The CDR3 extends over 18 amino acids. The CDR3 protein is CASSRSGGAPSGYNEQFF. The CDR3 DNA sequence: TGTGCCAGCAGCCGTAGCGGGGGCGCGCCCTCAGGGTACAATGAGCAGTTCTTC.

This clonotype was observed at least ten times. The chain recombines TRBV27 with TRBJ2-3; TRBD2 agrees at 11 bases. The CDR3 is made up of 16 amino acids. The trim removed 6 bases at V and 8 bases at J, leaving 13 bases unmatched. Germline V CDR1 and CDR2: MNHEY, SMNVEV (reference sequence). The CDR3 DNA reads TGTGCCAGCAGCCAATCGGGACTAGCGGTACGGGGTACGCAGTATTTT. Translated, it gives CASSQSGLAVRGTQYF.

This clonotype was seen repeatedly, ten times or more. The V call is TRBV9, the J call TRBJ1-6; 9 positions agree with TRBD1. J gave up 7 bases and V 0 bases, and 2 bases lay outside the gene matches. Germline values: CDR1 SGDLS, CDR2 YYNGEE. The CDR3 length is 15 residues. The CDR3 nucleotides read TGTGCCAGCAGCGTAGAAGGGACAGGGAATTCACCCCTCCACTTT. Protein: CASSVEGTGNSPLHF.

This clonotype was seen at least ten times. This rearrangement joins TRBV9 to TRBJ2-7, with TRBD2 as a possible D gene (5 bases). CDR1 and CDR2 from the germline V gene are SGDLS and YYNGEE. The CDR3 totals 14 residues. Trimming stripped 4 bases from V and 2 bases from J, with 13 bases between. DNA of the CDR3: TGTGCCAGCAGCCTGACGACTAATACCTACGAGCAGTACTTC. This sequence encodes CASSLTTNTYEQYF.

The table lists this clonotype with a count of one. The chain carries TRBV3-1 and TRBJ2-2, with TRBD2 matching 12 bases. This CDR3 has 16 amino acids. Germline lookup yields CDR1 LGHDT and CDR2 YNNKEL (reference sequence). V dropped 4 bases and J dropped 6; count of bases not matched to a gene: 6. As DNA, the CDR3 is TGTGCCAGCAGCCCGACTAGCGGGAGCTTCGCCGGGGAGCTGTTTTTT. It is translated as CASSPTSGSFAGELFF.

This clonotype has ten or more counts. The chain links TRBV3-1 to TRBJ2-5; D possibly corresponds to TRBD1 (6 bases). The V end lost 4 bases, the J end lost 5 bases, and 11 bases lay between the germline ends. Germline values: CDR1 LGHDT, CDR2 YNNKEL (reference sequence). The CDR3 is made up of 13 amino acids. The CDR3 DNA is TGTGCCAGCAGCCCAACAGGGACCGAGACCCAGTACTTC. Translation gives CASSPTGTETQYF.

There are many counts of this clonotype. The chain is built from TRBV20-1 and TRBJ2-2; possible D gene TRBD1, 5 bases. Per germline, CDR1 DFQATT and CDR2 SNEGSKA (reference sequence). V was shortened by 2 bases and J by 3 bases, with 13 bases between the two germline ends. This CDR3 is built from 15 residues. The CDR3 DNA follows: TGCAGTGCTAGACCAGGGTCTCGAGACACCGGGGAGCTGTTTTTT. As protein: CSARPGSRDTGELFF.

Many counts were recorded for this clonotype. A much larger clone lies one base from this, so it may be a read error. The chain has TRBV5-1 and TRBJ2-1; D possibly matches TRBD1 or TRBD2 (7 bases each). This CDR3 contains 15 residues. Germline values: CDR1 SGHRS, CDR2 YFSETQ. Trimming removed 6 bases from V and 4 bases from J, with 17 bases in between. CDR3 DNA sequence: TGCGCCAGCACCCCCGGGCAGGGGGGGTACAATGAGCAGTTCTTC. Amino acid sequence: CASTPGQGGYNEQFF. The variable domain in full, with the rest retrieved from reference TRBV5-1 and TRBJ2-1, is KAGVTQTPRYLIKTRGQQVTLSCSPISGHRSVSWYQQTPGQGLQFLFEYFSETQRNKGNFPGRFSGRQFSNSRSEMNVSTLELGDSALYLCASTPGQGGYNEQFFGPGTRLTVL.

At least ten counts were recorded for this clonotype. This chain links TRBV11-2 with TRBJ2-6; D not resolved. CDR1 SGHAT and CDR2 FQNNGV come from the germline V gene. This CDR3 is built from 18 residues. V was shortened by 3 bases and J by 0 bases, with 15 bases between the two germline ends. CDR3 DNA sequence: TGTGCCAGCAGCTTTTCCCCTATTCCTGGCTCTGGGGCCAACGTCCTGACTTTC. Its translation is CASSFSPIPGSGANVLTF.

This clonotype showed up just a few times. The chain couples TRBV5-1 to TRBJ2-2; 10 bases align to TRBD2. The J segment lost 2 bases and the V segment lost 4 bases, leaving 5 bases of the junction unmatched. CDR1 and CDR2 from the germline V gene are SGHRS and YFSETQ. The CDR3 covers 16 residues. CDR3 loop: CASSTRTSGNTGELFF. In DNA, the CDR3 is TGCGCCAGCAGCACCAGGACTAGCGGAAACACCGGGGAGCTGTTTTTT.

The chain combines TRBV5-1 with TRBJ2-1; D might be TRBD1 (6 bases). CDR1 and CDR2 (germline): SGHRS, YFSETQ. The V end lost 0 bases, the J end lost 0 bases, and 13 bases lay between the germline ends. The CDR3 runs to 17 residues. CDR3 protein: CASSLARDKYSYNEQFF. In DNA form, the CDR3 reads TGCGCCAGCAGCTTGGCCAGGGACAAGTACTCCTACAATGAGCAGTTCTTC.

Ten or more counts support this clonotype. The V call is TRBV6-2 or TRBV6-3, the J call TRBJ2-7; 11 bases are shared with TRBD2. Germline V gene lookup returns CDR1 MNHEY and CDR2 SVGEGT. The CDR3 is 20 residues long. J gave up 0 bases and V 6 bases, and 19 bases lay outside the gene matches. CDR3 sequence reads: CASSPPAPGLAVSSSYEQYV. The CDR3 DNA follows: TGTGCCAGCAGCCCTCCCGCTCCGGGACTAGCGGTCTCAAGCTCCTACGAGCAGTACGTC.

Ten or more counts support this clonotype. CDR3 protein: CASRPGTENTGELFF. For the CDR3, the DNA is TGTGCCAGCAGACCCGGGACAGAGAACACCGGGGAGCTGTTTTTT. This sequence joins TRBV6-2 or TRBV6-3 and TRBJ2-2, with TRBD1 identical over 7 bases. The CDR3 is made up of 15 amino acids. The germline gives CDR1 MNHEY, CDR2 SVGEGT. The trim removed 6 bases at V and 1 base at J, leaving 5 bases unmatched.

This clonotype was found many times. This CDR3 is CASTWGDGAYNEQFF. In DNA, the CDR3 is TGTGCCAGCACCTGGGGGGACGGGGCTTACAATGAGCAGTTCTTC. The rearrangement joins TRBV5-6 to TRBJ2-1, with D perhaps TRBD2 (6 bases). The V end was cut by 6 bases, the J end by 4 bases, with 17 bases between. This CDR3 has 15 residues. CDR1 and CDR2 from the germline V gene are SGHDT and YYEEEE.

This clonotype has at least ten counts. The junction shows a germline mismatch at one end, possibly a read error. The chain links TRBV6-1 to TRBJ1-2; D unclear. The CDR3 has 10 residues. CDR1 and CDR2 (germline): MNHNS, SASEGT. DNA of the CDR3: TGTGCCAGCAGGGACTACGGCTACACCTTC. It encodes CASRDYGYTF.

This clonotype was seen ten or more times. The V and J genes are TRBV5-1 and TRBJ1-5, with D tentatively TRBD1 (5 bases). CDR1 is SGHRS and CDR2 is YFSETQ in the germline V gene. V was cut by 0 bases and J by 5 bases, with 12 bases left in between. The CDR3 consists of 15 residues. Here the CDR3 DNA reads TGCGCCAGCAGCTTGGAGGGCAGGGCCGATCAGCCCCAGCATTTT. Its translation: CASSLEGRADQPQHF.

This clonotype was recorded many times. The rearrangement links TRBV7-2 to TRBJ2-2; D is unresolved. Deletions cut 2 bases from V and 7 bases from J, with 2 bases between. Germline lookup yields CDR1 SGHTA and CDR2 FQGNSA. The CDR3 runs to 11 residues. CDR3 sequence reads: CASSLSGELFF. In DNA form, the CDR3 reads TGTGCCAGCAGCTTAAGCGGGGAGCTGTTTTTT. Combining the CDR3 with reference TRBV7-2 and TRBJ2-2 gives the whole variable domain GAGVSQSPSNKVTEKGKDVELRCDPISGHTALYWYRQSLGQGLEFLIYFQGNSAPDKSGLPSDRFSAERTGGSVSTLTIQRTQQEDSAVYLCASSLSGELFFGEGSRLTVL.

On this clonotype itself: Being one base from a much bigger clone, this may be a read error. CDR3 region: CAPSGGHSGNTIYF. CDR3 nucleotide sequence: TGTGCCCCTTCCGGGGGCCACTCTGGAAACACCATATATTTT. The V gene is TRBV10-3, the J gene TRBJ1-3, with a weak D call TRBD1 (6 bases). V was pared by 11 bases and J by 0 bases, with 14 bases between. This CDR3 comprises 14 residues. The V gene's germline CDR1 is ENHRY and CDR2 SYGVKD.

Ten or more counts support this clonotype. The chain joins TRBV3-1 to TRBJ2-5; D is perhaps TRBD2 (6 bases). Looked up from germline, CDR1 is LGHDT and CDR2 is YNNKEL (reference sequence). The CDR3 spans 14 residues. V was clipped by 2 bases and J by 6 bases, with 13 bases between them. The CDR3 loop is CASSQPRDFQTQYF. DNA for the CDR3: TGTGCCAGCAGCCAACCCCGGGACTTCCAGACCCAGTACTTC.

The V gene is TRBV6-5, the J gene TRBJ1-2; D perhaps matches TRBD1 (5 bases). The ends were cut back, 2 bases at V and 1 base at J, with 5 bases in the middle. The CDR3 contains 13 residues. The germline gives CDR1 MNHEY, CDR2 SVGAGI. The CDR3 region has the DNA TGTGCCAGCAGTTACCAGGGTAACTATGGCTACACCTTC. Amino acid sequence: CASSYQGNYGYTF.

Ten or more counts support this clonotype. The chain combines TRBV7-2 with TRBJ2-3, with a possible D match to TRBD2 (5 bases). V lost 5 bases, J lost 10 bases, and 19 bases lay in between. This CDR3 spans 14 amino acids. CDR1 SGHTA and CDR2 FQGNSA come from the germline V gene. CDR3 DNA sequence: TGTGCCAGCAGCCCTCGTGGGCCGCCGAGGGCGCAGTATTTT. This translates into CASSPRGPPRAQYF.

This clonotype came up many times. J is TRBJ1-4 and V is TRBV30; 8 nucleotides agree with TRBD1. There are 13 residues in the CDR3. Losses at the gene ends were 5 bases for V and 5 bases for J; bases not matched to a gene: 4. Germline CDR1 and CDR2: GTSNPN and SVGIG (reference sequence). The CDR3 DNA follows: TGTGCCTGGGGGGACAGGAGGAATGAAAAACTGTTTTTT. This gives the protein CAWGDRRNEKLFF. The full variable domain, with the rest looked up from reference TRBV30 and TRBJ1-4, is SQTIHQWPATLVQPVGSPLSLECTVEGTSNPNLYWYRQAAGRGLQLLFYSVGIGQISSEVPQNLSASRPQDRQFILSSKKLLLSDSGFYLCAWGDRRNEKLFFGSGTQLSVL.

This clonotype occurred many times. The chain links TRBV5-1 to TRBJ2-3; no firm D call. The CDR3 sequence is 13 residues long. Looked up from germline, CDR1 is SGHRS and CDR2 is YFSETQ. Trimming left V 4 bases short and J 7 bases short, with 13 bases between. The CDR3 DNA sequence: TGCGCCAGCAGCAGTCCCCCCCCCTATACGCAGTATTTT. This codes for CASSSPPPYTQYF.

This clonotype was recorded a few times. V is TRBV9 and J is TRBJ1-2; D perhaps matches TRBD1 (5 bases). Germline CDR1 is SGDLS and CDR2 is YYNGEE. V was cut by 0 bases and J by 0 bases, with 21 bases left in between. The CDR3 totals 19 residues. For the CDR3, the DNA is TGTGCCAGCAGCGTAGTAGAGGGGTTGGGGACGAGATCTAACTATGGCTACACCTTC. Amino acids: CASSVVEGLGTRSNYGYTF.